Listed below are T cell receptor beta chains from one sample, sequenced in a study of response to subunit inactivated influenza vaccine. TCRdb independently ran MiXCR on the RT-PCR reads; one entry per CDR3 protein. Among approximately 500,000 distinct CDR3 sequences listed, 13% to 15% were seen once. Source: PBMCs from blood, taken roughly 12 days after vaccination. Source of these receptors: a man over 45 who received an inactivated influenza vaccine. CDR3s include the opening cysteine and the closing phenylalanine or tryptophan. Fields, in order: clone size, D gene, J gene, V gene, CDR3 DNA, CDR3 protein. A D gene is named only where the DNA matches it firmly. Size tells how often a clone was seen (once, few, many) or the class of an expanded clone, and some rows leave it out.

NA TRBD2 TRBJ2-5 TRBV5-1 TGCGCCAGCAGCCATACTAGCGGGGGGACACAAGAGACCCAGTACTTC CASSHTSGGTQETQYF
few TRBD2 TRBJ2-2 TRBV5-1 TGCGCCAGCAGCCACCCGGCGGGGACTAGCAGACCCGGGGAGCTGTTTTTT CASSHPAGTSRPGELFF
NA NA TRBJ1-4 TRBV12-3/TRBV12-4 TGTGCCAGCAGTTTAGGTTCGGGGGAAGCTAATGAAAAACTGTTTTTT CASSLGSGEANEKLFF
NA TRBD2 TRBJ2-5 TRBV20-1 TGCAGTGCGCAAAGGACTAGCGTGGAGACCCAGTACTTC CSAQRTSVETQYF
NA NA TRBJ2-1 TRBV12-3/TRBV12-4 TGTGCCAGCACTCCTACCTCTCAGGTTTTAAAAGGGGAGCAGTTCTTC CASTPTSQVLKGEQFF
few NA TRBJ1-4 TRBV15 TGTGCCACCAGCAGAGATGGGCAGGGTGTTGAAAAACTGTTTTTT CATSRDGQGVEKLFF
many NA TRBJ1-1 TRBV4-1 TGCGCCAGCAGCGCCCAAACGGGGGTCACTGAAGCTTTCTTT CASSAQTGVTEAFF
NA TRBD1 TRBJ2-7 TRBV10-1 TGCGCCAGCAGCCCTTCTCCGGGACAGTTCCGCGAGCAGTACTTC CASSPSPGQFREQYF
many NA TRBJ2-7 TRBV3-1 TGTGCCAGCTCACAGGGATACTACGAGCAGTACTTC CASSQGYYEQYF
NA TRBD2 TRBJ2-1 TRBV12-3/TRBV12-4 TGTGCCAGCAGTGGTCCCGGGACTAGGGGGAGCTCCTACAATGAGCAGTTCTTC CASSGPGTRGSSYNEQFF
few NA TRBJ2-2 TRBV20-1 TGCAGTGCTAGAGAAGTCGGGGGGCAGCACACCGGGGAGCTGTTTTTT CSAREVGGQHTGELFF
many TRBD1 TRBJ1-3 TRBV5-1 TGCGCCAGCAGCACCGGACAGGGGGGCTCTGGAAACACCATATATTTT CASSTGQGGSGNTIYF
NA TRBD2 TRBJ2-2 TRBV5-4 TGTGCCAGCAGCAACTTTGGGAGGGGCGCAGGCACCGGGGAGCTGTTTTTT CASSNFGRGAGTGELFF
NA NA TRBJ2-1 TRBV18 TGTGCCAGCTACGGACAACCGAGCTCCTACAATGAGCAGTTCTTC CASYGQPSSYNEQFF
NA TRBD1 TRBJ1-5 TRBV20-1 TGCAGTTTCTCCCGACAGGGTTGGAACGATCAGCCCCAGCATTTT CSFSRQGWNDQPQHF
once TRBD1 TRBJ2-3 TRBV4-3 TGCGCCAGCAGCCAAGCCCCAGCTACCCGGGACAGGTTCTCAGATACGCAGTATTTT CASSQAPATRDRFSDTQYF
many NA TRBJ2-5 TRBV12-3/TRBV12-4 TGTGCCAGCAGTTTAGGCGCCAGCCTCCTGGGAGAGACCCAGTACTTC CASSLGASLLGETQYF
few TRBD2 TRBJ2-3 TRBV29-1 TGCAGCGTCGAGCCCCTCCGGACTAGCGGGAGGCCTAGCACAGATACGCAGTATTTT CSVEPLRTSGRPSTDTQYF
NA NA TRBJ1-2 TRBV20-1 TGCAGGCCCCCCGGGGCTTTCTATGGCTACACCTTC CRPPGAFYGYTF
NA NA TRBJ2-5 TRBV5-1 TGCGCCAGCAGCTTGTTGGGGGGGCCGCAAGAGACCCAGTACTTC CASSLLGGPQETQYF
few NA TRBJ2-7 TRBV7-2 TGTGCCAGCAGCTTAGTCTCTATCCCTACCTACGAGCAGTACTTC CASSLVSIPTYEQYF
few NA TRBJ2-3 TRBV9 TGTGCCAGCAGCGTAGATGTGAGCACAGATACGCAGTATTTT CASSVDVSTDTQYF
many TRBD2 TRBJ2-1 TRBV20-1 TGCAGTGCTAGACCCCTTCTAGCGGGAGGCTACAATGAGCAGTTCTTC CSARPLLAGGYNEQFF
many NA TRBJ2-7 TRBV5-1 TGCGCCAGCAGCTTGGATCGGTCTAGGGTCGAGCAGTACTTC CASSLDRSRVEQYF
NA TRBD2 TRBJ2-1 TRBV20-1 TGCAGTGCTAGAGATCGGAGCGGGAGGGCCTGGAATGAGCAGTTCTTC CSARDRSGRAWNEQFF
many NA TRBJ2-1 TRBV12-3/TRBV12-4 TGTGCCAGCAGGGCCTACAATGAGCAGTTCTTC CASRAYNEQFF
few TRBD1 TRBJ1-2 TRBV5-1 TGCGCCAGCAGCGAGACAGGGAACTATGGCTACACCTTC CASSETGNYGYTF
many TRBD1 TRBJ2-5 TRBV5-5 TGTGCCAGCAGCTCGTTCGCCACAGGGGGAAAGACCCAGTACTTC CASSSFATGGKTQYF
few TRBD2 TRBJ2-1 TRBV7-9 TGTGCCAGCAGCTTATTTAGCGGGAGGGCCGGCTACAATGAGCAGTTCTTC CASSLFSGRAGYNEQFF
few NA TRBJ1-1 TRBV9 TGTGCCAGCAGCCAGCGTTCTAACACTGAAGCTTTCTTT CASSQRSNTEAFF
NA NA TRBJ2-7 TRBV20-1 TGCAGTGCTAGAAGAAACCCCGCGGACGAGCAGTACTTC CSARRNPADEQYF
NA NA TRBJ1-1 TRBV6-2/TRBV6-3 TGTGCCAGCAAGAAGGGCCTGAACACTGAAGCTTTCTTT CASKKGLNTEAFF
NA NA TRBJ2-7 TRBV27 TGTGCCAGCAGTTTATACGGGGGCAACCCGAGGGAGCAGTACTTC CASSLYGGNPREQYF
NA TRBD1 TRBJ1-1 TRBV7-9 TGTGCCAGCAGCCAACAGGGGATCTCTGAAGCTTTCTTT CASSQQGISEAFF
many TRBD2 TRBJ2-1 TRBV5-1 TGCGCCAGCAGCTCCGGGACTAGCGGTAATGAGCAGTTCTTC CASSSGTSGNEQFF
few NA TRBJ2-3 TRBV5-8 TGTGCCAGCAGCTTGGGTTTGCGTAGAGCAGATACGCAGTATTTT CASSLGLRRADTQYF
few NA TRBJ1-3 TRBV2 TGTGCCAGCAGTGCTACGGCGGGGAACACCATATATTTT CASSATAGNTIYF
few TRBD1 TRBJ2-2 TRBV12-3/TRBV12-4 TGTGCCAGCAGTCACCGGGACAGGGTGATAACCGGGGAGCTGTTTTTT CASSHRDRVITGELFF
few NA TRBJ1-5 TRBV6-5 TGTGCCAGCAGTTCCGGGGGTATGGCCCAGCATTTT CASSSGGMAQHF
NA NA TRBJ1-5 TRBV6-2/TRBV6-3 TGTGCCAGCAGTTACTCCCAGACCGACCAATCGTGGCCCCAGCATTTT CASSYSQTDQSWPQHF
NA NA TRBJ2-1 TRBV5-1 TGCGCCAGCAACTTCGGGGGGCTTAGGAATGAGCAGTTCTTC CASNFGGLRNEQFF
NA NA TRBJ2-5 TRBV4-3 TGCGCCAGCAGCCAAGATGGAACTAGATGGGAGACCCAGTACTTC CASSQDGTRWETQYF
NA NA TRBJ1-1 TRBV2 TGTGCCAGCAGTGTTGTGAACACTGAAGCTTTCTTT CASSVVNTEAFF
NA TRBD1 TRBJ2-5 TRBV5-1 TGCGCCAGCAGCTTGGGGGACAGGAGTTACCAGTACTTC CASSLGDRSYQYF
few TRBD2 TRBJ2-7 TRBV7-2 TGTGCCAGCAGCTTTATGCGGGGGTACGAGCAGTACTTC CASSFMRGYEQYF
NA TRBD2 TRBJ2-2 TRBV3-1 TGTGCCAGCAGCCCAACTAGCGGGCACGGGGAGCTGTTTTTT CASSPTSGHGELFF
few NA TRBJ2-1 TRBV11-2 TGTGCCAGCAGCTTAGGGTTAGCTTGGGACAATGAGCAGTTCTTC CASSLGLAWDNEQFF
few TRBD1 TRBJ2-1 TRBV18 TGTGCCAGCTCCCCCGGTATGGGACAGACCTACAATGAGCAGTTCTTC CASSPGMGQTYNEQFF
few NA TRBJ1-4 TRBV14 TGTGCCAGCAGCCGGGGGCTCGATGAAAAACTGTTTTTT CASSRGLDEKLFF
few TRBD1 TRBJ1-4 TRBV5-1 TGCGCCAGCAGCATAAACCCGACAGGGACTGAAAAACTGTTTTTT CASSINPTGTEKLFF
NA NA TRBJ2-2 TRBV4-1 TGCGCCAGCAGCCCCAGGGGCGAGAACACCGGGGAGCTGTTTTTT CASSPRGENTGELFF
NA NA TRBJ1-5 TRBV6-2/TRBV6-3 TGTGCCAGCAGTTACTCCGAGCGGCCCCAGCATTTT CASSYSERPQHF
few NA TRBJ2-3 TRBV20-1 TGCAGTGCAAGGACCGGCGGTTGGGATACGCAGTATTTT CSARTGGWDTQYF
NA NA TRBJ2-7 TRBV27 TGTGCCAGCAGTCAGACCCCCTGGTACGAGCAGTACTTC CASSQTPWYEQYF
NA NA TRBJ2-7 TRBV14 TGTGCCAGCAGCCAAGATTGGGAGAAAAACTACGAGCAGTACTTC CASSQDWEKNYEQYF
few NA TRBJ2-7 TRBV15 TGTGCCACCAGCAGGGCCAGGGAGTCCGAGCAGTACTTC CATSRARESEQYF
NA TRBD1 TRBJ2-1 TRBV5-1 TGCGCCAGCAGCCTGGAGGGGACAGGGCGCGATGAGCAGTTCTTC CASSLEGTGRDEQFF
NA TRBD1 TRBJ2-7 TRBV4-3 TGCGCCAGCAGCCAACGACAGGGGACCAACTACGAGCAGTACTTC CASSQRQGTNYEQYF